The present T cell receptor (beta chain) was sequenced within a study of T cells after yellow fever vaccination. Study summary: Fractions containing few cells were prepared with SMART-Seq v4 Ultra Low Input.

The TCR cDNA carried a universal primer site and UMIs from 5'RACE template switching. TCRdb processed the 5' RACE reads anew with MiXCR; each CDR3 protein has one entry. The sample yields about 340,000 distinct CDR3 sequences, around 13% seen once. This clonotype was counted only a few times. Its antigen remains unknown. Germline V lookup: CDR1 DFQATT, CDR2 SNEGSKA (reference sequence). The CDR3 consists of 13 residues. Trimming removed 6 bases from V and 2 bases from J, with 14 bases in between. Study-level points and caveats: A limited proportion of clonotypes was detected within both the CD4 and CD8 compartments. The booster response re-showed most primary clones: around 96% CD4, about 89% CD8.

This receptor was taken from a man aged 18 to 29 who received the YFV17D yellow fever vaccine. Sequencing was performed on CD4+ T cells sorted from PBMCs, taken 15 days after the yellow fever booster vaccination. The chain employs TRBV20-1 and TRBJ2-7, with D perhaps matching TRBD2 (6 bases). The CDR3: CSAPGTSPYEQYV. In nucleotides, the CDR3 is TGCAGTGCCCCAGGGACTTCCCCCTACGAGCAGTACGTC.